Each of the 15 T cell receptor beta chains below was sequenced from the same sample in a study of control samples from healthy donors and cancer patients. Clones were read by immunoSEQ multiplex PCR, and TCRdb kept only the in-frame ones, dropping some. The data contain 80,000 to 100,000 clones, about 90% of them seen just once; the ten biggest clones take up roughly 14%. Sequencing input: blood. The receptors derive from a young man in good health.

J is TRBJ2-3 and V is TRBV19, with 9 positions matching TRBD2. The CDR3 runs 15 residues. Losses at the gene ends were 6 bases for V and 0 bases for J; bases not matched to a gene: 4. The germline V gene has CDR1 LNHDA and CDR2 SQIVND (reference sequence). In DNA, the CDR3 is TGTGCCAGTAGACCGACTAGCGGAAGCACAGATACGCAGTATTTT. Its protein product is CASRPTSGSTDTQYF.

The V call is TRBV7-9, the J call TRBJ2-5; TRBD2 aligns across 12 bases. Per the germline V gene, CDR1 is SEHNR and CDR2 is FQNEAQ (reference sequence). J gave up 7 bases and V 3 bases, and 12 bases lay outside the gene matches. The CDR3 is 17 residues long. CDR3 amino acids: CASSFYWTSGTLGTQYF. Here the CDR3 DNA reads TGTGCCAGCAGCTTTTATTGGACTAGCGGGACTCTCGGGACCCAGTACTTC.

This clone was counted only a few times. The chain employs TRBV30 and TRBJ2-5; D is perhaps TRBD1 or TRBD2 (6 bases each). CDR1 and CDR2 from the germline V gene are GTSNPN and SVGIG (reference sequence). The CDR3 totals 15 residues. Deletions cut 8 bases from V and 5 bases from J, with 24 bases between. CDR3 sequence reads: CALEGGRPNRETQYF. The CDR3 DNA follows: TGTGCCCTGGAAGGGGGGAGGCCGAACCGGGAGACCCAGTACTTC.

V gene TRBV10-3 combines with J gene TRBJ2-1; TRBD2 agrees at 7 bases. V shed 3 bases and J 5 bases; nucleotides not matched to a gene: 4. Per the germline V gene, CDR1 is ENHRY and CDR2 is SYGVKD. The CDR3 runs to 14 residues. The DNA for the CDR3 is TGTGCCATCAGTGAAAGAGCGGGAAACAATGAGCAGTTCTTC. Translation: CAISERAGNNEQFF.

This clone appeared a few times. The chain couples TRBV18 to TRBJ2-7, with D hard to call. Deletions cut 0 bases from V and 2 bases from J, with 2 bases between. The CDR3 runs to 12 residues. CDR1 and CDR2 (germline): KGHSH, LQKENI. The CDR3 loop is CASSPPTYEQYF. CDR3 DNA: TGTGCCAGCTCACCACCGACCTACGAGCAGTACTTC. Together with reference TRBV18 and TRBJ2-7, the CDR3 gives the full variable domain: NAGVMQNPRHLVRRRGQEARLRCSPMKGHSHVYWYRQLPEEGLKFMVYLQKENIIDESGMPKERFSAEFPKEGPSILRIQQVVRGDSAAYFCASSPPTYEQYFGPGTRLTVT.

The V call is TRBV24-1, the J call TRBJ2-2; 11 nucleotides match TRBD1. V gave up 9 bases and J gave up 3 bases; unmatched junction bases: 2. The CDR3 is made up of 14 amino acids. Germline CDR1 reads KGHDR; CDR2 reads SFDVKD. CDR3 protein: CATGDRGDTGELFF. The DNA of the CDR3 is TGTGCCACCGGGGACAGGGGGGACACCGGGGAGCTGTTTTTT.

The chain couples TRBV9 to TRBJ2-7, with TRBD2 matching 9 bases. Germline values: CDR1 SGDLS, CDR2 YYNGEE. The V segment lost 4 bases and the J segment 4 bases; nucleotides outside the gene matches: 12. CDR3 length: 16 residues. CDR3: CASSIISGRGSYEQYF. CDR3 DNA: TGTGCCAGCAGCATAATTAGCGGGAGAGGCTCTTACGAGCAGTACTTC.

CDR3 coding DNA: TGTGCCAGCAGCCCCTCCCCTATGATCAGATCTAACTATGGCTACACCTTC. It encodes CASSPSPMIRSNYGYTF. This chain links TRBV9 with TRBJ1-2; D ambiguous. The ends were cut back, 4 bases at V and 0 bases at J, with 19 bases in the middle. Looked up from germline, CDR1 is SGDLS and CDR2 is YYNGEE. The CDR3 is 17 amino acids.

V usage is TRBV7-9 and J usage is TRBJ2-1; D gene uncertain. Deletions cut 3 bases from V and 1 base from J, with 4 bases between. In germline, CDR1 is SEHNR, CDR2 FQNEAQ (reference sequence). This CDR3 has 13 residues. The CDR3: CASSFSSYNEQFF. The CDR3 bases are TGTGCCAGCAGCTTCTCTTCCTACAATGAGCAGTTCTTC.

This clone was seen just once. The genes are TRBV6-1 and TRBJ1-5; tentatively, D is TRBD1 (6 bases). Germline values: CDR1 MNHNS, CDR2 SASEGT. This CDR3 is 17 amino acids long. The V end was cut by 4 bases, the J end by 2 bases, with 18 bases between. CDR3 DNA sequence: TGTGCCAGCAGTGTCAGAACAGGGTCAGTCCGCAATCAGCCCCAGCATTTT. Amino acid sequence: CASSVRTGSVRNQPQHF.

This clone showed up just a few times. The chain couples TRBV18 to TRBJ1-5, with D uncertain. This CDR3 comprises 14 residues. The germline CDR1 and CDR2 sequences are KGHSH and LQKENI. Trimming removed 1 base from V and 2 bases from J, with 6 bases in between. The CDR3 loop is CASSPQWGNQPQHF. CDR3 bases: TGTGCCAGCTCACCACAATGGGGCAATCAGCCCCAGCATTTT.

This chain uses TRBV2 with TRBJ1-3, with D unresolved. Trimming shortened V by 2 bases and J by 3 bases, and 14 bases separated the two germline ends. CDR3 length: 16 amino acids. Germline V lookup: CDR1 SNHLY, CDR2 FYNNEI. The CDR3 bases are TGTGCCAGCAGTGAATTAAGGACGGTCTTTGGAAACACCATATATTTT. Translation gives CASSELRTVFGNTIYF.

V gene TRBV27 combines with J gene TRBJ2-1; tentative D call: TRBD2 (6 bases). This CDR3 contains 14 residues. Germline CDR1 MNHEY, CDR2 SMNVEV (reference sequence). Trimming cost V 5 bases and J 10 bases, with 18 bases left between them. The CDR3 sequence is CASSPGTPVPEQFF. CDR3 sequence (DNA): TGTGCCAGCAGTCCCGGGACTCCTGTCCCCGAGCAGTTCTTC.

This chain joins TRBV5-1 and TRBJ2-5, with TRBD2 matching 13 bases. The germline gives CDR1 SGHRS, CDR2 YFSETQ. The CDR3 extends over 16 amino acids. V shed 1 base and J 5 bases; nucleotides not matched to a gene: 5. The CDR3 nucleotides are TGCGCCAGCAGCTTGACTAGCGGGAGGGCCTGGGAGACCCAGTACTTC. Its protein product is CASSLTSGRAWETQYF.

V gene TRBV28 combines with J gene TRBJ2-1; TRBD2 is a possible D gene (5 bases). Trimming pared 5 bases from V and 10 bases from J, leaving 12 bases between. The CDR3 length is 12 residues. In germline, CDR1 is MDHEN, CDR2 SYDVKM. CDR3 bases: TGTGCCAGCAGTCTATCAAGGGAGGAGCAGTTCTTC. Residues: CASSLSREEQFF.